Listed below are T cell receptor beta chains from one sample, sequenced in a study of regulatory T cells in long-lasting Graves disease. TCRdb reanalysed the multiplex PCR reads using MiXCR and keeps one entry per CDR3 protein. The sample records about 460,000 distinct CDR3 sequences, 22% being singletons. This specimen consisted of peripheral blood mononuclear cells (PBMCs), obtained when the disease was refractory, from a patient treated with antithyroid drugs. The receptors stem from a female donor with Graves disease. The CDR3 runs from the conserved cysteine through the conserved F or W. The D gene is left open where the match is weak. Some rows have no size entry. The others give once, few or many, or a class for an expanded clone.

>TRBJ2-5|TRBV11-1|TRBD1|many
CASSLGQGYETQYF
TGTGCCAGCAGCTTAGGACAGGGGTACGAGACCCAGTACTTC
>TRBJ2-7|TRBV6-5|-|many
CASSSASYEQYF
TGTGCCAGCAGTTCAGCCTCCTACGAGCAGTACTTC
>TRBJ2-5|TRBV9|TRBD1|few
CASSYRQGVQETQYF
TGTGCCAGCAGCTACCGACAGGGCGTCCAAGAGACCCAGTACTTC
>TRBJ2-5|TRBV5-6|-|-
CASSPGLVLETQYF
TGTGCCAGCAGCCCCGGTCTAGTTTTGGAGACCCAGTACTTC
>TRBJ2-7|TRBV29-1|-|few
CSVDLGETYEQYF
TGCAGCGTTGATCTGGGGGAGACCTACGAGCAGTACTTC
>TRBJ2-3|TRBV20-1|-|-
CSARLRVDTQYF
TGCAGTGCTAGACTCCGGGTAGATACGCAGTATTTT
>TRBJ1-2|TRBV28|-|many
CASSLDLIGYGYTF
TGTGCCAGCAGTTTAGATCTGATCGGGTATGGCTACACCTTC
>TRBJ2-5|TRBV18|-|-
CASSLGQPPRETQYF
TGTGCCAGCTCACTAGGACAGCCGCCTCGAGAGACCCAGTACTTC
>TRBJ2-7|TRBV28|-|many
CASSFDPWASTTKGYEQYF
TGTGCCAGCAGTTTCGATCCTTGGGCTAGCACAACAAAAGGGTACGAGCAGTACTTC
>TRBJ1-1|TRBV28|-|many
CASSAFRTIMNTEAFF
TGTGCCAGCAGTGCCTTCCGGACAATCATGAACACTGAAGCTTTCTTT
>TRBJ2-6|TRBV11-3|TRBD1|-
CASVTWTGSNVLTF
TGTGCCAGCGTCACGTGGACAGGGTCCAACGTCCTGACTTTC
>TRBJ1-1|TRBV24-1|-|many
CATSDSSGTEAFF
TGTGCCACCAGTGATTCGTCAGGCACTGAAGCTTTCTTT
>TRBJ2-7|TRBV7-2|-|few
CASSRRLGRDGYF
TGTGCCAGCAGCAGGCGGTTGGGGCGGGACGGGTACTTC
>TRBJ1-2|TRBV3-1|TRBD1|many
CASSLSGQSYGYTF
TGTGCCAGCAGCCTATCGGGACAGAGCTATGGCTACACCTTC
>TRBJ1-5|TRBV12-3/TRBV12-4|-|few
CASTTTNQPQHF
TGTGCCAGCACCACCACGAATCAGCCCCAGCATTTT
>TRBJ1-2|TRBV28|-|few
CASSPGTEVHTF
TGTGCCAGCAGTCCAGGGACGGAGGTCCACACCTTC
>TRBJ2-5|TRBV29-1|TRBD1|many
CSVCPGQGACETQYF
TGCAGCGTCTGCCCGGGACAGGGAGCTTGCGAGACCCAGTACTTC
>TRBJ1-5|TRBV7-8|TRBD1|many
CASSLNRGRNQPQHF
TGTGCCAGCAGTTTAAACAGGGGGCGAAATCAGCCCCAGCATTTT
>TRBJ1-1|TRBV10-3|-|-
CAIRTDLNTEAFF
TGTGCCATCAGGACGGACTTGAACACTGAAGCTTTCTTT
>TRBJ2-7|TRBV28|TRBD2|many
CASSPSLAGSSYEQYF
TGTGCCAGCAGCCCAAGCCTAGCGGGGTCCTCCTACGAGCAGTACTTC
>TRBJ1-2|TRBV24-1|-|few
CATSETRFYGYTF
TGTGCCACCAGTGAGACCAGGTTTTATGGCTACACCTTC
>TRBJ2-7|TRBV5-1|-|few
CASSSTSTGTSYEQYF
TGCGCCAGCAGCTCCACGTCGACAGGTACCTCCTACGAGCAGTACTTC
>TRBJ1-1|TRBV7-9|-|-
CASGFSLGPNTEAFF
TGTGCCAGCGGCTTCTCCCTCGGCCCTAACACTGAAGCTTTCTTT
>TRBJ2-7|TRBV28|TRBD2|many
CASSSASGTAYEQYF
TGTGCCAGCAGTTCGGCTAGCGGGACGGCCTACGAGCAGTACTTC